This T cell receptor (beta chain) was identified in a study of post-analysis software for immune sequencing data. The overall study: Clinical courses comprised relapsing-remitting, secondary progressive and progressive-relapsing multiple sclerosis. General study findings and limits: When patients were compared with controls, four or five TRBV segments were more frequent, TRBV5-6, TRBV5-1 and TRBV20-1 among them. For normalized Chao1 diversity, multiple sclerosis patients scored significantly lower than controls did.

This clonotype has more than one count but fewer than ten. Its target is unknown. Germline-derived CDR1 and CDR2 are SGHRS and YFSETQ. V shed 3 bases and J shed 2 bases, with 10 bases lying between them. The CDR3 has 14 residues. Included in the TCR beta cDNA libraries were unique molecular identifiers. Input of about 0.95 to 11 million T cells yielded some 500,000 cDNA molecules. Using its own MiXCR run on the PCR reads, TCRdb lists one record per CDR3 protein. Here the sample spans about 430,000 distinct CDR3 sequences, less than 40% being singletons. This sequence originates from a girl aged 2 to 10 with multiple sclerosis. The chain recombines TRBV5-1 with TRBJ2-3, with a weak D call TRBD1 (6 bases). The specimen sequenced was blood. The CDR3 DNA sequence: TGCGCCAGCAGCTCCCGACAGGACACAGATACGCAGTATTTT. Its translation is CASSSRQDTDTQYF.